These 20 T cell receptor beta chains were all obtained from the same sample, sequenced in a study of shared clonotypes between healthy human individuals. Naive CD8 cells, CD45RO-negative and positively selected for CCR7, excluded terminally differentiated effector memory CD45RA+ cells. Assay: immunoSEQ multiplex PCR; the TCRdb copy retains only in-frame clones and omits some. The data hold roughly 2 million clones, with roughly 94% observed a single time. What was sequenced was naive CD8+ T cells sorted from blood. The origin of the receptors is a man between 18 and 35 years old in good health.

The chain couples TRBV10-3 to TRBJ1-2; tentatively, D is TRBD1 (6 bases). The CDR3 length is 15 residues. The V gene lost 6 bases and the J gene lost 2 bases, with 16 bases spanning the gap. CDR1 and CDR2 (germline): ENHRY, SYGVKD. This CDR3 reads CAISIPQGLNYGYTF. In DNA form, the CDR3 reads TGTGCCATCAGCATACCACAGGGTTTAAACTATGGCTACACCTTC.

The CDR3 bases are TGTGCCTGGAGCCCGGGACAGGGGAGGACTGAAGCTTTCTTT. As protein: CAWSPGQGRTEAFF. This sequence joins TRBV30 and TRBJ1-1; 10 nucleotides align to TRBD1. Unmatched junction bases numbered 6, after V lost 3 bases and J lost 5 bases. The CDR3 covers 14 residues. CDR1 and CDR2 from the germline V gene are GTSNPN and SVGIG (reference sequence).

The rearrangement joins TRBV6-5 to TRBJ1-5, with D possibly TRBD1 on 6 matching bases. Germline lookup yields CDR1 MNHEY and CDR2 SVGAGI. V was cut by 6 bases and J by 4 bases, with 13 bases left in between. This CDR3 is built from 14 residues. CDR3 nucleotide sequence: TGTGCCAGCAGCCCCGTACAGGGAAATCAGCCCCAGCATTTT. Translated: CASSPVQGNQPQHF.

The CDR3 DNA sequence: TGTGCCAGCAGCCAAGACACTAGCGGGGACCTCATTGGTGACCAGTACTTC. Protein: CASSQDTSGDLIGDQYF. This rearrangement joins TRBV4-2 to TRBJ2-5; 10 nucleotides match TRBD2. From germline, CDR1 is LGHNA and CDR2 YNFKEQ. V was pared by 0 bases and J by 10 bases, with 14 bases of the junction left unmatched. The CDR3 is 17 residues long.

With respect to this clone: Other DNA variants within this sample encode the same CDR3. The CDR3 nucleotides are TGTGCCAGCAGTCCCTCGACGGGACAGAGCTCCTACGAGCAGTACTTC. Residues: CASSPSTGQSSYEQYF. The chain recombines TRBV27 with TRBJ2-7; 7 positions agree with TRBD1. The V gene end was trimmed by 5 bases and the J gene end by 0 bases; junction bases not matched to a gene: 10. The germline CDR1 and CDR2 sequences are MNHEY and SMNVEV (reference sequence). The CDR3 covers 16 residues.

Here the CDR3 DNA reads TGTGCCAGCAGCTGGACAAACTATGGCTACACCTTC. The encoded protein is CASSWTNYGYTF. This chain links TRBV7-2 with TRBJ1-2; TRBD1 might be the D (5 bases). The germline V and J ends were trimmed by 4 bases and 2 bases, with 5 bases remaining between them. Germline V gene sequence: CDR1 SGHTA, CDR2 FQGNSA. CDR3 length: 12 residues.

DNA of the CDR3: TGTGCCAGCAGTTACGGGCCAGACAGCCGCTATGGCTACACCTTC. This translates into CASSYGPDSRYGYTF. The rearrangement joins TRBV6-5 to TRBJ1-2, with D perhaps matching TRBD1 (5 bases). Trimming stripped 2 bases from V and 4 bases from J, with 14 bases between. Germline CDR1 is MNHEY and CDR2 is SVGAGI. This CDR3 contains 15 residues.

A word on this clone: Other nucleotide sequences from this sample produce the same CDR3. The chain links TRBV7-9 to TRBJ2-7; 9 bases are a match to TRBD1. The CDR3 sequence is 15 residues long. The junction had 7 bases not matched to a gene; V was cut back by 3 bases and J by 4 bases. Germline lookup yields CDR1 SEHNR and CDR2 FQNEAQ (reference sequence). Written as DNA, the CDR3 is TGTGCCAGCAGCTTCCCGGGACAGGGCTTATACGAGCAGTACTTC. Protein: CASSFPGQGLYEQYF.

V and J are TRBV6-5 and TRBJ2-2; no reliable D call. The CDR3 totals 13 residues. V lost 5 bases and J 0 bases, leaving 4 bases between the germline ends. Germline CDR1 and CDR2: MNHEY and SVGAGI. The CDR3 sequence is CASSLANTGELFF. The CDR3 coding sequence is TGTGCCAGCAGTCTAGCGAACACCGGGGAGCTGTTTTTT.

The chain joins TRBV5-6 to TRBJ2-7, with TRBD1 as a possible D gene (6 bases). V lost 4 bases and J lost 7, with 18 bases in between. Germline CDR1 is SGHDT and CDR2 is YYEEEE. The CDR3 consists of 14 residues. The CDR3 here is CASSPINREEEQYF. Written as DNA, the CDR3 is TGTGCCAGCAGCCCAATCAACAGGGAAGAGGAGCAGTACTTC.

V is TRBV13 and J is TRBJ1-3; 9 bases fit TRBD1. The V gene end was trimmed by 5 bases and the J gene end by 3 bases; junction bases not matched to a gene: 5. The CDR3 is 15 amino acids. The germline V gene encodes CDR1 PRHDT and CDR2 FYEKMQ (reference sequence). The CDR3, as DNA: TGTGCCAGCAGCGAAGGGACAGGGATTGGAAACACCATATATTTT. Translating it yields CASSEGTGIGNTIYF.

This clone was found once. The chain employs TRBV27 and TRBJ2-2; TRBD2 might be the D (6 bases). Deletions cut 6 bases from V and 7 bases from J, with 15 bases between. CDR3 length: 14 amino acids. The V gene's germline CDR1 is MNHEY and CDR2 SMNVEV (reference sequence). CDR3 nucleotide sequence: TGTGCCAGCAGCCATGGAGGGCCCGGCGGGGAGCTGTTTTTT. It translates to CASSHGGPGGELFF.

Written as DNA, the CDR3 is TGTGCCAGCAGTTACGACGCACTAGCGGGCGAGCAGTACTTC. Its translation: CASSYDALAGEQYF. This chain uses TRBV6-5 with TRBJ2-7, with 9 bases aligning to TRBD2. This CDR3 comprises 14 residues. Germline V gene sequence: CDR1 MNHEY, CDR2 SVGAGI. Unmatched junction bases numbered 5, after V lost 2 bases and J lost 6 bases.

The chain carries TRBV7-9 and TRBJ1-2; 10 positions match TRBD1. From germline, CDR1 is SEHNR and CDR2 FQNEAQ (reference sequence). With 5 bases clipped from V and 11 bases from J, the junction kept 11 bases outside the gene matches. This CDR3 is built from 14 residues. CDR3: CASSHLGDRGLYTF. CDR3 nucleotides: TGTGCCAGCAGCCACCTTGGGGACAGGGGTCTGTACACCTTC. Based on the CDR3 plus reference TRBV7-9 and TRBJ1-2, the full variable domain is DTGVSQNPRHKITKRGQNVTFRCDPISEHNRLYWYRQTLGQGPEFLTYFQNEAQLEKSRLLSDRFSAERPKGSFSTLEIQRTEQGDSAMYLCASSHLGDRGLYTFGSGTRLTVV.

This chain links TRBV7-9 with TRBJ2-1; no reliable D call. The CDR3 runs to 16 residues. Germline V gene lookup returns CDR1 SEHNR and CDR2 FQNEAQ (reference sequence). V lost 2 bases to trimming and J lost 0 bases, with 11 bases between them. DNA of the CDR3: TGTGCCAGCAGCTTATATGCCAGTGGCTCCTACAATGAGCAGTTCTTC. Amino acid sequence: CASSLYASGSYNEQFF.

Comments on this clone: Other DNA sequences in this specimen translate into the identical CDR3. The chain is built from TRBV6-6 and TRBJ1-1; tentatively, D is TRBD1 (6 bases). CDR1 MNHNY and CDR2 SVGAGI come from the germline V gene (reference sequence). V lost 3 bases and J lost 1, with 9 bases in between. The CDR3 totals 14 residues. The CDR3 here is CASSYRGANTEAFF. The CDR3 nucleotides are TGTGCCAGCAGTTATCGGGGGGCGAACACTGAAGCTTTCTTT.

CDR3 sequence reads: CASSYGTDYEQYF. In DNA form, the CDR3 reads TGTGCCAGCAGCTACGGGACAGACTACGAGCAGTACTTC. The gene calls are TRBV5-6 and TRBJ2-7; 7 bases match TRBD1. The CDR3 length is 13 residues. CDR1 and CDR2 from the germline V gene are SGHDT and YYEEEE. V lost 3 bases to trimming and J lost 3 bases; unmatched junction nucleotides: 3.

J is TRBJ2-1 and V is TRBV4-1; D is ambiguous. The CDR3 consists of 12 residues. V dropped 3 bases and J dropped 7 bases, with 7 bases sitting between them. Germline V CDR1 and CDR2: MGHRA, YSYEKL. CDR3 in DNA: TGCGCCAGCAGCCACAGAGAAAATGAGCAGTTCTTC. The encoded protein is CASSHRENEQFF.

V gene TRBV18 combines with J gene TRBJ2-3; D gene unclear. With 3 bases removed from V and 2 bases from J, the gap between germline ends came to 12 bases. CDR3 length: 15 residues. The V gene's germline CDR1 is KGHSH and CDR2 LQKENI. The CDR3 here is CASSPIGPTTDTQYF. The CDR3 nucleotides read TGTGCCAGCTCACCGATCGGGCCGACCACAGATACGCAGTATTTT.

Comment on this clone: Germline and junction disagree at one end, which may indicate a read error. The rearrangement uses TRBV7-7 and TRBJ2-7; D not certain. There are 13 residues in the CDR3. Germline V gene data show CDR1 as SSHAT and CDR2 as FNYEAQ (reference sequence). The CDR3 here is CASSYTMAYEQYF. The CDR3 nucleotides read TGTGCTAGCAGCTACACAATGGCCTACGAGCAGTACTTC.